This record looks at one TCR beta chain sequence and its context. This record comes from a study of blood T cell repertoires in COVID-19. The CDR3 covers 13 residues. Original processing methods: Researchers report that nucleated cell counts were estimated from reference gene primer amplification. Using immunoSEQ multiplex PCR, the repertoire was profiled, and TCRdb retains in-frame clones only, with some absent. V and J calls and clone size are those listed in that table; D and trimming were worked out from the DNA. Among around 32,000 clones listed, more than 80% were seen once. Sequencing used peripheral blood. This rearrangement joins TRBV21-1 to TRBJ1-1; the table's D call TRBD1 went unverified against the DNA. TRBV21-1 is assigned pseudogene status. The TCR was taken from a male donor with active COVID-19. The CDR3, as DNA: TGTGCCGGATGGGACAGGAGGAACACTGAAGCTTTCTTT. It translates to CAGWDRRNTEAFF.